This T cell receptor beta chain was documented in a study of cytomegalovirus exposure and HLA in healthy donors. The table came from immunoSEQ multiplex PCR; TCRdb's copy has only in-frame clones and leaves some out. The sample lists 130,000 or so clones; roughly 89% were seen once. Study conclusions and caveats: Altogether, 150 to 200 TCR beta chains were recorded as cytomegalovirus-associated. The classifier reportedly diagnosed cytomegalovirus status with high sensitivity and specificity. The tendency of first-cohort TCR clusters to co-occur in the approximately 110 validation repertoires was the finding of a later analysis.

Per the germline V gene, CDR1 is ENHRY and CDR2 is SYGVKD. This CDR3 is built from 12 residues. Trimming cost V 8 bases and J 4 bases, with 12 bases left between them. This clone was seen a single time. Its antigen remains unidentified. This sequence was found in a woman between 18 and 30 years old in good health and CMV-seronegative. Sequencing was performed on PBMCs. V and J are TRBV10-3 and TRBJ2-7, with a weak D call TRBD2 (6 bases). CDR3 sequence: CAIGTSRYEQYF. The DNA of the CDR3 is TGTGCCATCGGGACTTCAAGATACGAGCAGTACTTC.